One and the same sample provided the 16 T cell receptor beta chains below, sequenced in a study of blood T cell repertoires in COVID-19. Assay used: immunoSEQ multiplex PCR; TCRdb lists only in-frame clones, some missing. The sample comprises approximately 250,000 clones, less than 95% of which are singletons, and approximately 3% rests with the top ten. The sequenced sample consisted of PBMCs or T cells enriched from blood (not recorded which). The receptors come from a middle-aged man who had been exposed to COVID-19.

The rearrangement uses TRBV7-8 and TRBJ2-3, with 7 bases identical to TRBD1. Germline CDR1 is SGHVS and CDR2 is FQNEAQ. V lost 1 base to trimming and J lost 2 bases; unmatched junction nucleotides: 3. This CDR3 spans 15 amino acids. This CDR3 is CASSLETGYTDTQYF. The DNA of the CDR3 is TGTGCCAGCAGCTTAGAGACAGGGTACACAGATACGCAGTATTTT. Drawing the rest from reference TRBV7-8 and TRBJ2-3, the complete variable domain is GAGVSQSPRYKVAKRGQDVALRCDPISGHVSLFWYQQALGQGPEFLTYFQNEAQLDKSGLPSDRFFAERPEGSVSTLKIQRTQQEDSAVYLCASSLETGYTDTQYFGPGTRLTVL.

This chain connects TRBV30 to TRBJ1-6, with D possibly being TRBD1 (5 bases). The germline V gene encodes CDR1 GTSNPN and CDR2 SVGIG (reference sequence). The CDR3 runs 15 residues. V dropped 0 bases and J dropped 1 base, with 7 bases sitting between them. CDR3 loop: CAWSVRGSYNSPLHF. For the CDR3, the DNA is TGTGCCTGGAGTGTCCGGGGGTCCTATAATTCACCCCTCCACTTT.

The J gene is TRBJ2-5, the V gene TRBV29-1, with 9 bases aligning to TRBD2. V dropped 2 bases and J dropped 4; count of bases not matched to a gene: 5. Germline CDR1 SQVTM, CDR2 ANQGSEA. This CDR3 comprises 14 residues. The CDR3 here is CSVEYRGRAETQYF. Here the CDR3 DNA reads TGCAGCGTTGAATATCGCGGGAGGGCAGAGACCCAGTACTTC.

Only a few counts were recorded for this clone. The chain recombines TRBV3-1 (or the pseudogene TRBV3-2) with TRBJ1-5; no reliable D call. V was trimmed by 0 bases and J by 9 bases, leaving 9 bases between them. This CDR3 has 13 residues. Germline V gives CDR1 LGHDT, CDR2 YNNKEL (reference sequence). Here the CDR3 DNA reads TGTGCCAGCAGCCAAGATCCCCGGTCGCCCCAGCATTTT. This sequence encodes CASSQDPRSPQHF.

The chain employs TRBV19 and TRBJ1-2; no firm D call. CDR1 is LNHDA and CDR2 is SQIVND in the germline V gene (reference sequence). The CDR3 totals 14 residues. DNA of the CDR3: TGTGCAACATTTGGGAGGGTGGTTAGAGGTGGCTACACCTTC. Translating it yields CATFGRVVRGGYTF.

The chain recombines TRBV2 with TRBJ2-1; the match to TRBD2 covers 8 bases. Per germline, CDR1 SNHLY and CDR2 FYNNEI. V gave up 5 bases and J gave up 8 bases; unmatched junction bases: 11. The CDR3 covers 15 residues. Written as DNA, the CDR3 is TGTGCCAGCAGTTCGGGACTAGAGAACATCTATGAGCAGTTCTTC. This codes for CASSSGLENIYEQFF.

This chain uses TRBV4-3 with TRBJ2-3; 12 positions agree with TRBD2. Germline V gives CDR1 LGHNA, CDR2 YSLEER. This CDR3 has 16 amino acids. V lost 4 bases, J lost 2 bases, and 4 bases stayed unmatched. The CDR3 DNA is TGCGCCAGCAGCCGGACTAGCGGGGCCATCACAGATACGCAGTATTTT. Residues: CASSRTSGAITDTQYF.

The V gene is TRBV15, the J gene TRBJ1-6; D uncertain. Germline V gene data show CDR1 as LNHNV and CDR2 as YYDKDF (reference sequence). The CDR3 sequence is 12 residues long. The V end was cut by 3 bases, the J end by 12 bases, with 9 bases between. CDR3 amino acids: CATSRADGPLHF. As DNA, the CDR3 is TGTGCCACCAGCAGGGCCGATGGACCCCTCCACTTT.

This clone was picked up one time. In DNA, the CDR3 is TGCAGCGTGAGGAAGACAGGAACTAACACTGAAGCTTTCTTT. Encoded protein: CSVRKTGTNTEAFF. This rearrangement joins TRBV29-1 to TRBJ1-1; D perhaps matches TRBD1 (6 bases). Trimming took 6 bases from V and 2 from J, leaving 16 bases between them. This CDR3 has 14 residues. Germline CDR1 SQVTM, CDR2 ANQGSEA.

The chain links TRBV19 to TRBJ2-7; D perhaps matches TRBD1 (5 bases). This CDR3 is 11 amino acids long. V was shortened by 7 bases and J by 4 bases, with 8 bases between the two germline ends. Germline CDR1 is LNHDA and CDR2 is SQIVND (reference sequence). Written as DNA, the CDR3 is TGTGCCAGTAAGCAGGGTTACGAGCAGTACTTC. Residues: CASKQGYEQYF.

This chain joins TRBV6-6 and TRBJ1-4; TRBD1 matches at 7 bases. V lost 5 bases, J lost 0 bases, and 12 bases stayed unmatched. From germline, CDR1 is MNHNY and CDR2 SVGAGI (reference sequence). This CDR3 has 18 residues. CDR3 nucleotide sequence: TGTGCCAGCAGTCGGGGACAGTCGGGGTCTGCAACTAATGAAAAACTGTTTTTT. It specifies CASSRGQSGSATNEKLFF.

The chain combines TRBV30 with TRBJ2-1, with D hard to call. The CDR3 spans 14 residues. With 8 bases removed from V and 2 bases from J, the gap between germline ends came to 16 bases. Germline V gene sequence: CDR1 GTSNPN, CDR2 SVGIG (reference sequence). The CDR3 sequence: CAAWVFGAYNEQFF. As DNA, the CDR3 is TGTGCCGCTTGGGTTTTTGGAGCCTACAATGAGCAGTTCTTC.

The CDR3 DNA follows: TGTGCCAGCAGTCGCAGGGGGAACCACGAGCAGTACTTC. Its translation is CASSRRGNHEQYF. The gene calls are TRBV12-3 or TRBV12-4 and TRBJ2-7; 7 positions agree with TRBD1. CDR3 size: 13 residues. V shed 5 bases, J shed 5 bases, and the junction held 6 bases outside the gene matches.

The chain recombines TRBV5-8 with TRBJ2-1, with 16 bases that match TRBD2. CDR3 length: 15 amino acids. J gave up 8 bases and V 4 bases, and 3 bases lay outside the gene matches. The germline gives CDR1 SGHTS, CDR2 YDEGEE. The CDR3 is CASSLGLAGGDEQFF. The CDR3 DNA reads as TGTGCCAGCAGCCTGGGACTAGCGGGAGGGGATGAGCAGTTCTTC.

CDR3 coding DNA: TGTGCCAGCAGTCCGACTACAAAACTAGCGGGACCGGTCCCGGGCACCGGGGAGCTGTTTTTT. Translation: CASSPTTKLAGPVPGTGELFF. This chain uses TRBV7-6 with TRBJ2-2; TRBD2 matches 10 bases. This CDR3 contains 21 residues. The junction had 23 bases not matched to a gene; V was cut back by 6 bases and J by 4 bases. Germline CDR1 is SGHVS and CDR2 is FNYEAQ.

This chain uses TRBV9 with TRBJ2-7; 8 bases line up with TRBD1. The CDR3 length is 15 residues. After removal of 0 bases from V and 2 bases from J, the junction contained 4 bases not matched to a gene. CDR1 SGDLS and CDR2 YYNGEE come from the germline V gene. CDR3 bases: TGTGCCAGCAGCGTAGGACAGGGGTTTCCCTACGAGCAGTACTTC. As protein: CASSVGQGFPYEQYF.